A single sample gave rise to the 15 T cell receptor beta chains below, sequenced in a study of T cell clonotyping in hematopoietic cell transplantation. The time point is: recipient sample about 28 days before transplant, after cytoreduction. Sequencing was performed with immunoSEQ multiplex PCR; in TCRdb, only in-frame clones are kept and a portion is missing. Of about 18,000 clones in the sample, about 83% were seen once. Sequencing was performed on peripheral blood mononuclear cells, taken before stem cell transplant. Every receptor here comes from a man aged 50 or older with acute myeloid leukemia. Some clones in this sample may be carry-over from other donors' samples.

The CDR3 loop reads CASLSLRRGEQYF. For the CDR3, the DNA is TGTGCCAGCCTTTCGTTAAGAAGGGGCGAACAGTACTTC. The chain recombines TRBV6-1 with TRBJ2-7, with D tentatively TRBD1 (5 bases). V was trimmed by 8 bases and J by 10 bases, leaving 21 bases between them. The germline CDR1 and CDR2 sequences are MNHNS and SASEGT. This CDR3 spans 13 amino acids.

This rearrangement joins TRBV5-6 to TRBJ1-1, with D possibly TRBD1 on 5 matching bases. There are 13 residues in the CDR3. V was shortened by 4 bases and J by 9 bases, with 16 bases between the two germline ends. Germline assignment: CDR1 SGHDT and CDR2 YYEEEE. CDR3 amino acids: CASSGRDPRQAFF. DNA of the CDR3: TGTGCCAGCAGCGGGCGGGACCCTCGGCAAGCTTTCTTT.

This rearrangement joins TRBV7-9 to TRBJ1-1, with D possibly TRBD1 on 5 matching bases. In germline, CDR1 is SEHNR, CDR2 FQNEAQ (reference sequence). Trimming removed 2 bases from V and 8 bases from J, with 12 bases in between. The CDR3 has 13 amino acids. The CDR3 here is CASSLWGTREAFF. The CDR3 DNA is TGTGCCAGCAGCTTATGGGGGACCCGAGAAGCTTTCTTT.

The rearrangement joins TRBV30 to TRBJ1-5; tentatively, D is TRBD1 (5 bases). V lost 0 bases and J 6 bases, leaving 9 bases between the germline ends. The CDR3 runs 13 residues. The germline V gene encodes CDR1 GTSNPN and CDR2 SVGIG (reference sequence). Here the CDR3 reads CAWSVRARQPQHF. The CDR3 DNA reads TGTGCCTGGAGTGTCAGGGCTCGTCAGCCCCAGCATTTT.

V usage is TRBV10-3 and J usage is TRBJ2-7, with 8 bases aligning to TRBD2. CDR3 size: 15 residues. The V segment lost 4 bases and the J segment 0 bases; nucleotides outside the gene matches: 5. From germline, CDR1 is ENHRY and CDR2 SYGVKD. CDR3 in amino acids: CAISVAGMGSYEQYF. The CDR3, as DNA: TGTGCCATCAGTGTAGCGGGGATGGGCTCCTACGAGCAGTACTTC.

V gene TRBV27 combines with J gene TRBJ1-1; possibly TRBD1 for D (5 bases). Germline assignment: CDR1 MNHEY and CDR2 SMNVEV (reference sequence). The CDR3 runs to 17 residues. Trimming shortened V by 5 bases and J by 0 bases, and 19 bases separated the two germline ends. The CDR3 region is CASSPLFGGALNTEAFF. The CDR3 DNA reads as TGTGCCAGCAGTCCCCTGTTCGGAGGGGCCTTGAACACTGAAGCTTTCTTT.

The V call is TRBV2, the J call TRBJ1-4, with no clear D. Trimming pared 4 bases from V and 8 bases from J, leaving 11 bases between. Germline CDR1 is SNHLY and CDR2 is FYNNEI. This CDR3 region has 13 residues. The CDR3 region has the DNA TGTGCCAGCAGTGGCGGCCCCCAGGAAAAACTGTTTTTT. Its protein product is CASSGGPQEKLFF.

The V and J genes are TRBV19 and TRBJ2-1; perhaps TRBD2 as D (5 bases). Germline V CDR1 and CDR2: LNHDA, SQIVND (reference sequence). CDR3 length: 15 residues. V dropped 0 bases and J dropped 0 bases, with 6 bases sitting between them. The CDR3 coding sequence is TGTGCCAGTAGTATAGATGGAGGCTCCTACAATGAGCAGTTCTTC. Amino acid sequence: CASSIDGGSYNEQFF. Full variable domain (outside the CDR3, taken from reference TRBV19 and TRBJ2-1): DGGITQSPKYLFRKEGQNVTLSCEQNLNHDAMYWYRQDPGQGLRLIYYSQIVNDFQKGDIAEGYSVSREKKESFPLTVTSAQKNPTAFYLCASSIDGGSYNEQFFGPGTRLTVL.

The chain couples TRBV6-5 to TRBJ1-2; maybe TRBD1 (6 bases). The V and J ends lost 3 bases and 5 bases respectively, with 16 bases between them. Germline V CDR1 and CDR2: MNHEY, SVGAGI. This CDR3 comprises 15 residues. The CDR3 region has the DNA TGTGCCAGCAGTTATGGGGGCAGGGGCAGGTATGGCTACACCTTC. This sequence encodes CASSYGGRGRYGYTF.

The V gene is TRBV10-2, the J gene TRBJ2-5; D might be TRBD2 (5 bases). V shed 7 bases and J shed 7 bases, with 16 bases lying between them. CDR1 is WSHSY, CDR2 SAAADI, per germline. The length of the CDR3 is 13 residues. CDR3 residues: CASKERELGTQYF. CDR3 sequence (DNA): TGCGCCAGCAAGGAGAGGGAATTGGGGACCCAGTACTTC.

This clone was found once. The rearrangement links TRBV7-8 to TRBJ1-6, with D unresolved. The V end lost 7 bases, the J end lost 11 bases, and 12 bases lay between the germline ends. Germline assignment: CDR1 SGHVS and CDR2 FQNEAQ. This CDR3 is 12 amino acids long. CDR3 sequence (DNA): TGTGCCAGCACACAAATCGTGCCACCCCTCCACTTT. Encoded protein: CASTQIVPPLHF.

This clone was seen once. J is TRBJ2-1 and V is TRBV5-1; D perhaps matches TRBD1 (5 bases). V was shortened by 0 bases and J by 4 bases, with 11 bases between the two germline ends. Germline loops: CDR1 SGHRS, CDR2 YFSETQ. This CDR3 is built from 15 residues. The CDR3 spells CASSLEETDYNEQFF. The DNA of the CDR3 is TGCGCCAGCAGCTTGGAAGAGACAGATTACAATGAGCAGTTCTTC.

The genes are TRBV5-6 and TRBJ2-7, with 10 nucleotides matching TRBD1. The CDR3 extends over 16 amino acids. The V segment lost 0 bases and the J segment 6 bases; nucleotides outside the gene matches: 9. The germline V gene has CDR1 SGHDT and CDR2 YYEEEE. CDR3 residues: CASSLAGQGVLGEQYF. DNA of the CDR3: TGTGCCAGCAGCTTGGCCGGACAGGGGGTTTTGGGCGAGCAGTACTTC.

This chain uses TRBV29-1 with TRBJ2-7; D not certain. The CDR3 runs 12 residues. Germline V gene sequence: CDR1 SQVTM, CDR2 ANQGSEA. V was clipped by 1 base and J by 2 bases, with 6 bases between them. CDR3 sequence reads: CSVEVGTYEQYF. As DNA, the CDR3 is TGCAGCGTTGAAGTCGGAACCTACGAGCAGTACTTC.

The chain is built from TRBV19 and TRBJ1-6; 8 nucleotides line up with TRBD1. The CDR3 has 17 amino acids. V trimming: 5 bases; J trimming: 0 bases; junction bases outside the gene matches: 6. Per germline, CDR1 LNHDA and CDR2 SQIVND (reference sequence). The CDR3 sequence is CASSGTGFGSYNSPLHF. In DNA, the CDR3 is TGTGCCAGTAGTGGGACAGGCTTCGGCTCCTATAATTCACCCCTCCACTTT. Using reference TRBV19 and TRBJ1-6 for the parts outside the CDR3, the full variable domain is DGGITQSPKYLFRKEGQNVTLSCEQNLNHDAMYWYRQDPGQGLRLIYYSQIVNDFQKGDIAEGYSVSREKKESFPLTVTSAQKNPTAFYLCASSGTGFGSYNSPLHFGNGTRLTVT.